The T cell receptor (beta chain) described here comes from a study of cytomegalovirus exposure and HLA in healthy donors. Turning to the study itself: It was reported in a later analysis that the same platform had been used for the 120 or so validation repertoires as for the approximately 700 first-cohort repertoires.

Overall study findings and caveats: TCR beta chains numbering some 160 were designated cytomegalovirus-associated. Rare TCR sequences dominated, though some public TCRs recurred in many donors. Reported performance of the classifier showed diagnosis of cytomegalovirus status with high specificity and sensitivity.

A remark on this clone: What it binds is unknown.

Here immunoSEQ multiplex PCR was the method, and the copy in TCRdb shows in-frame clones only, minus some. This sample has some 140,000 clones, with roughly 84% found just once. Trimming shortened V by 2 bases and J by 5 bases, and 28 bases separated the two germline ends. This CDR3 contains 20 residues. The V gene's germline CDR1 is MNHEY and CDR2 SMNVEV (reference sequence). The origin of this receptor is a human donor in good health. The chain uses TRBV27 and TRBJ1-5; maybe TRBD1 (6 bases). Sequenced: PBMCs. The CDR3 loop reads CASSLRGIQGWGGGDQPQHF. The CDR3 bases are TGTGCCAGCAGTTTAAGGGGGATACAGGGTTGGGGCGGGGGCGATCAGCCCCAGCATTTT.